This section outlines one T cell receptor (beta chain) sequence together with its context. The antigen remains unidentified. The germline V gene has CDR1 LNHDA and CDR2 SQIVND (reference sequence). Trimming cost V 6 bases and J 6 bases, with 21 bases left between them. The CDR3 extends over 16 amino acids. Time point of the sample: week 35, safety follow-up. All doses held 300 ug of mutant IDH1 20-mer peptide, with topical imiquimod. Weeks 1, 3, 5, 7, 11, 15, 19 and 23 were when patients received their eight vaccinations. The protocol was immunoSEQ multiplex PCR, while the TCRdb copy is restricted to in-frame clones and leaves out a portion. Here the sample spans about 27,000 clones, roughly 85% being singletons. This entry is derived from a study of a mutant IDH1 vaccine in newly diagnosed glioma. Overall study: Week 35 held visit V12, while week 47 held visit V13. Regarding the study as a whole: Changes to the top peripheral T cell clonotypes appeared unrelated to pseudoprogression. Among patients, roughly 95% showed immune responses induced by the vaccine.

The material sequenced was PBMCs, taken from a glioma patient whose treatment included an IDH1 peptide vaccine. The V and J genes are TRBV19 and TRBJ1-5, with a possible D match to TRBD1 (6 bases). This sequence was found in a young man with glioma. CDR3 DNA: TGTGCCAGTAGCCTTAGAACTACAGGGCTCAGTCAGCCCCAGCATTTT. This translates into CASSLRTTGLSQPQHF.